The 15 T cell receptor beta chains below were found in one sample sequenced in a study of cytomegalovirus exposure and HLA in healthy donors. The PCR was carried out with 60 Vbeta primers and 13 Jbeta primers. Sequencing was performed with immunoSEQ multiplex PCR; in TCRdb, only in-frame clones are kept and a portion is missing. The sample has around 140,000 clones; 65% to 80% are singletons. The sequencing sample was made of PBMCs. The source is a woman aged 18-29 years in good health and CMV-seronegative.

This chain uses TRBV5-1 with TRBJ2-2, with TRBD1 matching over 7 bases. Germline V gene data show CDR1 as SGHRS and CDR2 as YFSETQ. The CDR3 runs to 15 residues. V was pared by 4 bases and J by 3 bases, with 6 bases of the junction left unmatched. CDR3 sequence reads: CASSHRDRDTGELFF. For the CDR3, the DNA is TGCGCCAGCAGCCACAGGGACAGAGACACCGGGGAGCTGTTTTTT.

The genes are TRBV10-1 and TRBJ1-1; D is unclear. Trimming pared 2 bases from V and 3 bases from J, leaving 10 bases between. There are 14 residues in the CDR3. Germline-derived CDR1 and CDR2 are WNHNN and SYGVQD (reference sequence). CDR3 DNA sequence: TGCGCCAGCAGTGAGAGGAGGGAGTACACTGAAGCTTTCTTT. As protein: CASSERREYTEAFF.

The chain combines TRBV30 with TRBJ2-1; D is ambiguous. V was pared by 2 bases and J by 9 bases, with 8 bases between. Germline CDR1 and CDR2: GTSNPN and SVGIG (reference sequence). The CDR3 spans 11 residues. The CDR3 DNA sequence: TGTGCCTGGAGTCCCCTAGGTGAGCAGTTCTTC. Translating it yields CAWSPLGEQFF.

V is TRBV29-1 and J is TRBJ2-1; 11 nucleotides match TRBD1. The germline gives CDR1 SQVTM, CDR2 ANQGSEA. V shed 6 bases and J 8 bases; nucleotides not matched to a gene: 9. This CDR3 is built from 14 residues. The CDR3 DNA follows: TGCAGCGTCCAAACCGGGACAGGGGGGGATGAGCAGTTCTTC. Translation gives CSVQTGTGGDEQFF.

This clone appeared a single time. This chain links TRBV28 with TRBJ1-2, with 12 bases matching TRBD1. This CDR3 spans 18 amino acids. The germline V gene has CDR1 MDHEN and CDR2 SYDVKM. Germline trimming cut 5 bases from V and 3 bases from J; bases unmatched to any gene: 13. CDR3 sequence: CASSETGTGGGDHYGYTF. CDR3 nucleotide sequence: TGTGCCAGCAGTGAAACCGGGACAGGGGGCGGAGATCACTATGGCTACACCTTC.

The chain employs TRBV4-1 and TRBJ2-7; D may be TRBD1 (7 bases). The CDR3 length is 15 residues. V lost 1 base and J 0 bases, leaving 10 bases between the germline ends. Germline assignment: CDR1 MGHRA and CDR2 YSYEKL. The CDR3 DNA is TGCGCCAGCAGCCAAGGCCAGGGGGGCTCCTACGAGCAGTACTTC. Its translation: CASSQGQGGSYEQYF.

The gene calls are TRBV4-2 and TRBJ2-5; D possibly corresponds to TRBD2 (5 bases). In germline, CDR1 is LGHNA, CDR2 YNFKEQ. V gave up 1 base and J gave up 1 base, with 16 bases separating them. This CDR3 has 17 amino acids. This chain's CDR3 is CASSQVWLASSQETQYF. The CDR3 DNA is TGTGCCAGCAGCCAAGTGTGGCTAGCATCTTCCCAAGAGACCCAGTACTTC.

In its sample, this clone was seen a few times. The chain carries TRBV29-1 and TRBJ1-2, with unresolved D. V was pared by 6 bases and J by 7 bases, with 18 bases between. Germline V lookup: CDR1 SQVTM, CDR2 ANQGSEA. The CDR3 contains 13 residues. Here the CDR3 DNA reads TGCAGCGTAGCCCCATCTCGCGGCGGTGGCTACACCTTC. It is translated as CSVAPSRGGGYTF.

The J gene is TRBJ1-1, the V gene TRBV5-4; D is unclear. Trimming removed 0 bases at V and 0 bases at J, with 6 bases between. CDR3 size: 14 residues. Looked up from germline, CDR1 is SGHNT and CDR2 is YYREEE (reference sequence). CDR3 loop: CASSLETLNTEAFF. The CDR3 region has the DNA TGTGCCAGCAGCTTGGAGACATTGAACACTGAAGCTTTCTTT.

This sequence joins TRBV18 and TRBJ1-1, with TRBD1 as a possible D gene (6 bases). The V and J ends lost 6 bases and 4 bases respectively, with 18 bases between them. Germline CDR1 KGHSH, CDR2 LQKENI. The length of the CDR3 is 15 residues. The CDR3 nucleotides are TGTGCCAGCTCGCAGGAACAGGGAGAGGGCACTGAAGCTTTCTTT. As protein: CASSQEQGEGTEAFF.

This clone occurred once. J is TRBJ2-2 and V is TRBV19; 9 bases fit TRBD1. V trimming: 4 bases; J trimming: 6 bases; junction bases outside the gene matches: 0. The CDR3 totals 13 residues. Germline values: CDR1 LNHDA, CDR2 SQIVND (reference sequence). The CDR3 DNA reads TGTGCCAGTAGTAGGACAGGGGCCGGGGAGCTGTTTTTT. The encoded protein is CASSRTGAGELFF.

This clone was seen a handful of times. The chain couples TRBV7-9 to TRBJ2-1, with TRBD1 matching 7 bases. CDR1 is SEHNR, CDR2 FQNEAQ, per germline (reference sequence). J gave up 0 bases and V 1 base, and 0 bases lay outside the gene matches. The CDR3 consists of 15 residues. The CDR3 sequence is CASSLDRGSYNEQFF. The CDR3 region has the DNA TGTGCCAGCAGCTTAGACAGGGGCTCCTACAATGAGCAGTTCTTC.

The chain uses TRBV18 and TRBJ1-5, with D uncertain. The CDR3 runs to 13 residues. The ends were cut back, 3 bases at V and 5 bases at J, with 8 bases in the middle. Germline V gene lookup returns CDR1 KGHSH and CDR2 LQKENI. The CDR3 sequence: CASSPGQYQPQHF. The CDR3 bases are TGTGCCAGCTCACCTGGCCAATATCAGCCCCAGCATTTT.

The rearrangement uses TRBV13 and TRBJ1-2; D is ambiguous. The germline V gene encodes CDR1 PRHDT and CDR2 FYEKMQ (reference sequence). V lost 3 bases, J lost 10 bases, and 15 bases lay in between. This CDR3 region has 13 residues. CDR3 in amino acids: CASSFLSGIHYTF. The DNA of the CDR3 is TGTGCCAGCAGCTTTTTATCTGGCATTCACTACACCTTC. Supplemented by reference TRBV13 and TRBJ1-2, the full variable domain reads AAGVIQSPRHLIKEKRETATLKCYPIPRHDTVYWYQQGPGQDPQFLISFYEKMQSDKGSIPDRFSAQQFSDYHSELNMSSLELGDSALYFCASSFLSGIHYTFGSGTRLTVV.

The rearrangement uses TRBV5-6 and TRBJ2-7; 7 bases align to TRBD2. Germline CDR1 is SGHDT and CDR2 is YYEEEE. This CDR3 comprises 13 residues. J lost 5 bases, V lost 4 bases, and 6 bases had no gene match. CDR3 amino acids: CASSRAGVHEQYF. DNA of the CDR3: TGTGCCAGCAGCAGGGCGGGAGTACACGAGCAGTACTTC.